The 5 T cell receptor beta chains below all came from one sample that was sequenced in a study of human T cells and chemical hapten exposure. Time point specified: patch test 2, 6 weeks after DPC sensitization. The treatment is: therapeutic diphenylcyclopropenone sensitization with weekly scalp DPC. TCRdb re-derived calls from the RACE reads in MiXCR, one entry per CDR3 protein. The data show tens of thousands of distinct CDR3 sequences, 8.5% seen once. The sequencing here drew on whole blood, taken in connection with sensitization to the hapten diphenylcyclopropenone (DPC). These receptors were obtained from a woman aged 50 to 65 with alopecia areata. Some clones in this sample may be carry-over from other donors' samples.

This clonotype was found a few times. V and J are TRBV7-9 and TRBJ2-5; D could derive from TRBD1 or TRBD2 (5 bases each). The CDR3 covers 13 residues. Germline V CDR1 and CDR2: SEHNR, FQNEAQ (reference sequence). V dropped 6 bases and J dropped 5 bases, with 13 bases sitting between them. In nucleotides, the CDR3 is TGTGCCAGCAGTCGGGACCGAGGGGAGACCCAGTACTTC. Translation gives CASSRDRGETQYF.

This clonotype was seen repeatedly, ten times or more. The CDR3 region is CASSTTRQETQYF. CDR3 in DNA: TGTGCCAGCAGCACGACCCGTCAAGAGACCCAGTACTTC. The chain uses TRBV14 and TRBJ2-5; D is unresolved. CDR1 is SGHDN and CDR2 is FVKESK in the germline V gene. Trimming took off 5 bases at V and 2 bases at J, with 9 bases between the two ends. There are 13 residues in the CDR3. The full variable domain, completed using reference TRBV14 and TRBJ2-5, is EAGVTQFPSHSVIEKGQTVTLRCDPISGHDNLYWYRRVMGKEIKFLLHFVKESKQDESGMPNNRFLAERTGGTYSTLKVQPAELEDSGVYFCASSTTRQETQYFGPGTRLLVL.

This clonotype was detected ten times or more. This chain uses TRBV28 with TRBJ1-4; 7 nucleotides match TRBD1. Looked up from germline, CDR1 is MDHEN and CDR2 is SYDVKM. V gave up 6 bases and J gave up 8 bases; unmatched junction bases: 12. The CDR3 contains 15 residues. CDR3 sequence: CASSPTGNAQEKLFF. The CDR3 nucleotides read TGTGCCAGCAGCCCGACAGGGAATGCTCAAGAAAAACTGTTTTTT.

The rearrangement joins TRBV29-1 to TRBJ1-2; 11 bases fit TRBD1. Germline V lookup: CDR1 SQVTM, CDR2 ANQGSEA. V was clipped by 6 bases and J by 4 bases; unmatched bases: 13. This CDR3 is built from 16 residues. In nucleotides, the CDR3 is TGCAGCGTCGCCGGGACAGGGGGGAATAACGGCTATGGCTACACCTTC. Protein product: CSVAGTGGNNGYGYTF.

The chain couples TRBV18 to TRBJ1-2, with 9 nucleotides matching TRBD1. V gave up 3 bases and J gave up 6 bases; unmatched junction bases: 8. Germline V gene data show CDR1 as KGHSH and CDR2 as LQKENI. CDR3 length: 15 amino acids. The CDR3 DNA follows: TGTGCCAGCTCACCGTCCGGGACAGGGAATCATGGCTACACCTTC. Protein product: CASSPSGTGNHGYTF.